The clone carrying this T cell receptor (beta chain) was counted only a few times. What it binds is not known. This CDR3 has 20 residues. Trimming removed 1 base from V and 1 base from J; junction bases left unmatched: 14. Germline values: CDR1 LNHDA, CDR2 SQIVND (reference sequence). This sample was included in a study of T cell repertoires in cytomegalovirus infection. For the study at large: It can be stated that public TCR beta signatures indicated CMV infection as well as a matching HLA type.

One entry per CDR3 protein results from TCRdb running MiXCR on the reads. Among around 300,000 distinct CDR3 sequences, around 9.5% were seen once, and the ten largest hold 3.5% to 4.5%. The study, taken as a whole, reports: CMV-specific HLA-C-restricted TCR beta clonotypes dominated the ex vivo response. CMV carriers with the relevant HLA were identified by cumulative public TCR beta family frequency.

Sequencing input: PBMCs. This clonotype was sampled from a human donor in good health (CMV status not recorded). Some clones in this sample may be carry-over from other donors' samples. The V call is TRBV19, the J call TRBJ2-1; TRBD2 matches 9 bases. In nucleotides, the CDR3 is TGTGCCAGTAGTATAGCCGGCAGGGGTTCGGCGGGAGGGTCCTACAATGAGCAGTTCTTC. It translates to CASSIAGRGSAGGSYNEQFF.